These 21 T cell receptor beta chains originate from one sample sequenced in a study of CD8 T cells in Susac syndrome. Reverse transcription of roughly 0.5 to 1 ug RNA was carried out with random hexamers. From the immunoSEQ multiplex PCR reads, TCRdb called clonotypes with MiXCR, one entry per CDR3 protein. This sample has 120,000 to 150,000 distinct CDR3 sequences; 95% occur once, and the top ten carry over 0.065%. Sequencing input: CD4+ T cells from PBMCs. The receptor set was obtained from a human donor with Susac syndrome.

The rearrangement links TRBV10-3 to TRBJ2-1; the D call may be TRBD1 or TRBD2 (6 bases each). This CDR3 comprises 15 residues. Per germline, CDR1 ENHRY and CDR2 SYGVKD. Trimming left V 4 bases short and J 4 bases short, with 14 bases between. CDR3 loop: CAISARGGTYNEQFF. CDR3 nucleotide sequence: TGTGCCATCAGTGCTCGAGGGGGGACTTACAATGAGCAGTTCTTC.

J is TRBJ2-3 and V is TRBV7-2, with no clear D. With 5 bases removed from V and 2 bases from J, the gap between germline ends came to 11 bases. This CDR3 spans 14 amino acids. CDR1 and CDR2 from the germline V gene are SGHTA and FQGNSA. DNA of the CDR3: TGTGCCAGCAGCCGCACCCTCATCACAGATACGCAGTATTTT. This encodes CASSRTLITDTQYF.

This rearrangement joins TRBV4-1 to TRBJ2-3; 11 nucleotides align to TRBD2. CDR1 MGHRA and CDR2 YSYEKL come from the germline V gene. The CDR3 extends over 18 amino acids. V was clipped by 5 bases and J by 2 bases; unmatched bases: 12. The CDR3 DNA follows: TGCGCCAGCAGCGTAGCGGGACTAGCGGCCTTACCCACAGATACGCAGTATTTT. Its protein product is CASSVAGLAALPTDTQYF.

This clonotype was observed a handful of times. The V and J genes are TRBV6-5 and TRBJ2-5, with TRBD2 matching over 7 bases. V lost 6 bases and J lost 5; bases outside the gene matches: 9. Germline assignment: CDR1 MNHEY and CDR2 SVGAGI. This CDR3 contains 14 residues. The CDR3 DNA reads TGTGCCAGCAGGGATAGCGGGCGGGGGGAGACCCAGTACTTC. Its translation: CASRDSGRGETQYF.

The chain employs TRBV7-2 and TRBJ1-4, with D tentatively TRBD1 (5 bases). CDR3 length: 16 residues. Trimming took off 1 base at V and 6 bases at J, with 15 bases between the two ends. Per the germline V gene, CDR1 is SGHTA and CDR2 is FQGNSA. CDR3 nucleotides: TGTGCCAGCAGCTTAGGGGGACGGCCAACGGATGAAAAACTGTTTTTT. Amino acid sequence: CASSLGGRPTDEKLFF.

The V call is TRBV18, the J call TRBJ1-5; perhaps TRBD1 as D (5 bases). CDR1 and CDR2 from the germline V gene are KGHSH and LQKENI. There are 14 residues in the CDR3. The V gene lost 3 bases and the J gene lost 7 bases, with 13 bases spanning the gap. The CDR3 nucleotides read TGTGCCAGCTCACCCTCGAGGGGAGACCAGCCCCAGCATTTT. Translating it yields CASSPSRGDQPQHF.

The J gene is TRBJ2-1, the V gene TRBV12-3 or TRBV12-4, with D perhaps matching TRBD2 (7 bases). Trimming shortened V by 2 bases and J by 8 bases, and 10 bases separated the two germline ends. There are 13 residues in the CDR3. The chain's CDR3 is CASSLKGGDEQFF. In DNA, the CDR3 is TGTGCCAGCAGTTTAAAGGGGGGGGATGAGCAGTTCTTC.

The V gene is TRBV27, the J gene TRBJ2-3; 7 nucleotides match TRBD2. V lost 3 bases, J lost 0 bases, and 12 bases stayed unmatched. Germline-derived CDR1 and CDR2 are MNHEY and SMNVEV (reference sequence). The CDR3 length is 18 residues. CDR3 in DNA: TGTGCCAGCAGTTTCTCGAGAAGCGGGACTACTAGCACAGATACGCAGTATTTT. This translates into CASSFSRSGTTSTDTQYF.

This chain uses TRBV18 with TRBJ1-5, with TRBD1 matching over 9 bases. After removal of 4 bases from V and 6 bases from J, the junction contained 1 base not matched to a gene. CDR3 length: 13 amino acids. CDR1 is KGHSH and CDR2 is LQKENI in the germline V gene. CDR3 sequence (DNA): TGTGCCAGCTCACGACAGGGGGGTCAGCCCCAGCATTTT. Protein sequence: CASSRQGGQPQHF.

V and J are TRBV2 and TRBJ1-5, with D unclear. The CDR3 sequence is 13 residues long. Germline CDR1 and CDR2: SNHLY and FYNNEI. Trimming cost V 3 bases and J 2 bases, with 5 bases left between them. The CDR3 protein is CASSDFGNQPQHF. In nucleotides, the CDR3 is TGTGCCAGCAGTGATTTTGGCAATCAGCCCCAGCATTTT.

The gene calls are TRBV5-1 and TRBJ1-2; TRBD1 is a possible D gene (6 bases). The CDR3 is 13 amino acids. Germline V lookup: CDR1 SGHRS, CDR2 YFSETQ. V was cut by 2 bases and J by 7 bases, with 12 bases left in between. The CDR3 here is CASSFDRYSGYTF. The CDR3 nucleotides are TGCGCCAGCAGCTTTGACAGGTACTCTGGCTACACCTTC.

V and J are TRBV4-1 and TRBJ2-7; 7 bases are a match to TRBD1. Germline trimming cut 4 bases from V and 3 bases from J; bases unmatched to any gene: 9. CDR3 length: 15 amino acids. CDR1 MGHRA and CDR2 YSYEKL come from the germline V gene. CDR3 in DNA: TGCGCCAGCAGCCGAGGGAAGACAGGGAACTACGAGCAGTACTTC. It yields the protein CASSRGKTGNYEQYF.

This chain links TRBV20-1 with TRBJ2-5; TRBD2 aligns across 8 bases. Germline V gene sequence: CDR1 DFQATT, CDR2 SNEGSKA (reference sequence). The CDR3 consists of 13 residues. The trim removed 3 bases at V and 4 bases at J, leaving 4 bases unmatched. The CDR3 coding sequence is TGCAGTGCTAGGGGCCTAGCGGGAGAGACCCAGTACTTC. This gives the protein CSARGLAGETQYF.

About this clonotype: At one end, the junction sequence differs from germline, possibly due to a read error. The chain uses TRBV9 and TRBJ2-5, with TRBD2 identical over 8 bases. Germline-derived CDR1 and CDR2 are SGDLS and YYNGEE. The CDR3 sequence is 15 residues long. CDR3: CASTVGGRYQETQYF. The CDR3 DNA reads TGTGCCAGCACCGTAGGCGGGAGGTACCAAGAGACCCAGTACTTC.

This clonotype has just a few counts. This chain joins TRBV27 and TRBJ2-1; TRBD2 might be the D (6 bases). The CDR3 is made up of 12 amino acids. The V end lost 3 bases, the J end lost 7 bases, and 7 bases lay between the germline ends. The germline V gene encodes CDR1 MNHEY and CDR2 SMNVEV (reference sequence). For the CDR3, the DNA is TGTGCCAGCAGTTTCCGGGAGAATGAGCAGTTCTTC. Amino acid sequence: CASSFRENEQFF.

J is TRBJ2-1 and V is TRBV14; no clear D gene. The CDR3 runs 11 residues. Germline assignment: CDR1 SGHDN and CDR2 FVKESK. V was shortened by 0 bases and J by 8 bases, with 2 bases between the two germline ends. The CDR3 DNA reads TGTGCCAGCAGCCAAGAATATGAGCAGTTCTTC. The encoded protein is CASSQEYEQFF.

V is TRBV20-1 and J is TRBJ1-3; D ambiguous. CDR3 length equals 13 residues. Trimming took 6 bases from V and 4 from J, leaving 13 bases between them. Germline-derived CDR1 and CDR2 are DFQATT and SNEGSKA (reference sequence). CDR3 nucleotides: TGCAGTGCGACGTCCTCAGTGGGAAACACCATATATTTT. This gives the protein CSATSSVGNTIYF.

This sequence joins TRBV5-1 and TRBJ1-2; 7 positions agree with TRBD1. The V gene end was trimmed by 4 bases and the J gene end by 8 bases; junction bases not matched to a gene: 8. The CDR3 covers 13 residues. Per the germline V gene, CDR1 is SGHRS and CDR2 is YFSETQ. CDR3 sequence reads: CASSRDREGGYTF. The DNA for the CDR3 is TGCGCCAGCAGCCGCGACAGGGAAGGGGGCTACACCTTC.

V is TRBV12-3 or TRBV12-4 and J is TRBJ1-1; D may be TRBD1 (5 bases). Trimming took off 7 bases at V and 0 bases at J, with 21 bases between the two ends. The CDR3 consists of 17 residues. CDR3 nucleotide sequence: TGTGCCAGCACTCCCGTTAGACAGCTAGCTATGAACACTGAAGCTTTCTTT. This sequence encodes CASTPVRQLAMNTEAFF.

The chain couples TRBV5-4 to TRBJ2-2; 8 bases fit TRBD2. Trimming removed 4 bases from V and 6 bases from J; junction bases left unmatched: 14. Looked up from germline, CDR1 is SGHNT and CDR2 is YYREEE (reference sequence). The CDR3 loop spans 17 amino acids. CDR3 protein: CASSPGYGTSQPGELFF. CDR3 in DNA: TGTGCCAGCAGCCCGGGTTACGGGACTAGTCAGCCCGGGGAGCTGTTTTTT.

The chain recombines TRBV2 with TRBJ1-1; the D gene is possibly TRBD1 (5 bases). V dropped 3 bases and J dropped 2 bases, with 10 bases sitting between them. CDR1 and CDR2 from the germline V gene are SNHLY and FYNNEI. The CDR3 has 14 amino acids. For the CDR3, the DNA is TGTGCCAGCAGTGAGGTGAGGGGTAACACTGAAGCTTTCTTT. This translates into CASSEVRGNTEAFF.